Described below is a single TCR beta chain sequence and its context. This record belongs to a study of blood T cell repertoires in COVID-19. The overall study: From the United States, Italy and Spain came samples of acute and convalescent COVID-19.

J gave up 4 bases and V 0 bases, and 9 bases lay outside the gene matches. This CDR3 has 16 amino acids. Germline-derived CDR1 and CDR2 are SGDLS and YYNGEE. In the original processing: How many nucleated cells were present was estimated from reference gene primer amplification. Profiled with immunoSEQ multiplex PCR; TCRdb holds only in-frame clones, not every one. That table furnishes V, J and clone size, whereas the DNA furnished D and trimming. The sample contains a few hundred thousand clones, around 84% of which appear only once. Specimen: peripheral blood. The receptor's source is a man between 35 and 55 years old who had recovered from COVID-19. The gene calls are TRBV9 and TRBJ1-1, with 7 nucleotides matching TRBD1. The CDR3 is CASSVESGGRFTEAFF. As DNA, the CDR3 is TGTGCCAGCAGCGTAGAGTCAGGGGGTAGGTTCACTGAAGCTTTCTTT. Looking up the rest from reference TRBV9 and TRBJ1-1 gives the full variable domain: DSGVTQTPKHLITATGQRVTLRCSPRSGDLSVYWYQQSLDQGLQFLIQYYNGEERAKGNILERFSAQQFPDLHSELNLSSLELGDSALYFCASSVESGGRFTEAFFGQGTRLTVV.